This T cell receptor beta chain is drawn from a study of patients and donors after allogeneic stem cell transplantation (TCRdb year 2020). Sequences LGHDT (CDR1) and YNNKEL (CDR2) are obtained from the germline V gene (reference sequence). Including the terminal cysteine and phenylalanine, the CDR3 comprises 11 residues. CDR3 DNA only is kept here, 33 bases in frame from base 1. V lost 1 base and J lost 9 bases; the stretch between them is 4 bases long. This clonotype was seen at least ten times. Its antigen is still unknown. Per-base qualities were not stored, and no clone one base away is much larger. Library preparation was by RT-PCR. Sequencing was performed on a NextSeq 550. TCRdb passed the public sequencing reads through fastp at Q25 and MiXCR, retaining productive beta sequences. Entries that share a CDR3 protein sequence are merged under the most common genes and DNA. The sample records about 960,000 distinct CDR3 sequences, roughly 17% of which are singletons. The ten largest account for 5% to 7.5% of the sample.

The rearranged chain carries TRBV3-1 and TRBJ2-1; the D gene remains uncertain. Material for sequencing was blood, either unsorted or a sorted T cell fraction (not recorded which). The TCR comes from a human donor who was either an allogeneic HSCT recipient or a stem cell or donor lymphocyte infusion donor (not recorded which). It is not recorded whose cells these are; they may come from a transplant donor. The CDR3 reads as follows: CASSQASEQFF. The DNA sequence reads TGTGCCAGCAGCCAAGCTAGTGAGCAGTTCTTC.